Sequencing of this T cell receptor (beta chain) was carried out in a study of blood T cell repertoires in COVID-19. In the original processing: Reference gene primers were amplified, and this amplification served to estimate nucleated cell counts. The assay was immunoSEQ multiplex PCR, and TCRdb's table has in-frame clones only and misses some. The DNA gave D and trimming, while V, J and clone size come from that table. In the table there are approximately 290,000 clones, roughly 80% of which are singletons. One Seattle source followed patients from active infection through their disease course. From germline, CDR1 is SNHLY and CDR2 FYNNEI. V shed 2 bases and J shed 11 bases, with 16 bases lying between them. The CDR3 is 14 residues long.

Input material: peripheral blood. The rearrangement uses TRBV2 and TRBJ2-1, with unresolved D. The TCR was taken from a person aged 70 to 85 with COVID-19, enrolled during active disease. The CDR3 bases are TGTGCCAGCAGTGAAACCACAAACCCGAGGCAGCAGTTCTTC. The encoded protein is CASSETTNPRQQFF.